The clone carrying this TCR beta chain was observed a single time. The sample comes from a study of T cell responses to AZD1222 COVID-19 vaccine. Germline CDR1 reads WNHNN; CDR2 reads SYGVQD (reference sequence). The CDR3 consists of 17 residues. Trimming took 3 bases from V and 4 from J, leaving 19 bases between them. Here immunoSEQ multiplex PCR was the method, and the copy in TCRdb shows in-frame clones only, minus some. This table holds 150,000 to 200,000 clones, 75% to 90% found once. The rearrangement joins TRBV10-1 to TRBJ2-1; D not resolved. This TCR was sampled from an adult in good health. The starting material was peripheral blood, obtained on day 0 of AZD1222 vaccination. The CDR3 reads CASSELGPGEKYNEQFF. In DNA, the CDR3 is TGCGCCAGCAGTGAATTGGGTCCAGGTGAGAAGTACAATGAGCAGTTCTTC.